The present T cell receptor (beta chain) was sequenced within a study of CD8+ T cells in alopecia areata. Study background: Skin from approximately 6-12-month-old C3H/HeJ graft donors with spontaneous alopecia went to roughly 6-11-week-old female C3H/HeJ mice. Points from the study as a whole: Patients shared TCRs less clearly than mice did, possibly for HLA-related reasons. Normal scalp showed lower clonality than lesional scalp, especially alopecia totalis/universalis.

Sorting used CD4, CD8alpha, NKG2D, NKG2ACE and other markers on pooled cutaneous lymph node cells. This clone came up a few times. Antigen unknown. Gene names refer to mouse genes. cDNA serving as the sequencing template came from extracted, reverse transcribed RNA. Repertoires were generated with immunoSEQ multiplex PCR, while TCRdb's copy carries only in-frame clones and drops some. Listed for the sample are 270,000 or so clones, none seen a single time. What was sequenced was CD4+ T cells sorted from a lymph node. This TCR was recovered from a C3H/HeJ mouse with alopecia areata. The strain's MHC: H2-k.

The DNA read from the CDR3 is TGTGCCAGCAGTGATGCAGGGGGCGCCCCCGGG. This sequence encodes CASSDAGGAPG. The full CDR3 is CASSDAGGAPGQLYF. V and J are TRBV13-1 and TRBJ2-2; 8 nucleotides match TRBD1. The read is 4 residues too short to cover the CDR3 end, so that end is filled in from the germline J gene. This CDR3 is 15 amino acids long. V shed 0 bases, J shed 6 bases, and the junction held 4 bases outside the gene matches. CDR1 is NSHNY, CDR2 SYGAGN, per germline.